Below, one TCR beta chain is given with its context. Its antigen remains unidentified. Preparation of the TCRbeta library was carried out with unique molecular identifiers. TCRdb recomputed calls from the PCR reads with MiXCR, one row per CDR3 protein. The profile shows 500,000 to 750,000 distinct CDR3 sequences, about an eighth of them singletons. The sample originates from a study of T-cell reconstitution after alpha-beta-depleted transplantation in children. Findings and caveats of the study: Where some patients showed high TCRbeta diversity at day 60, it came from recipient T cells and thymic progenitors that had survived. Several hundred rapidly expanded clones from non-depleted graft cells reportedly supplied alpha-beta T cells about two months post-transplant. From newly produced T cells came most of the T-cell counts and diversity one year after transplant.

Trimming took 0 bases from V and 10 from J, leaving 7 bases between them. From germline, CDR1 is LGHDT and CDR2 YNNKEL (reference sequence). The CDR3 covers 12 residues. The clonotype comes from a male patient aged 10-17 years who had a stem cell transplant for acute myeloid leukemia, so the T cells may come from the graft donor. Sequencing was performed on PBMCs, mostly from graft donor cells, taken 360 days after TCRalphabeta/CD19-depleted stem cell transplant. This chain uses TRBV3-1 with TRBJ2-1; D is ambiguous. CDR3 in amino acids: CASSQEEREQFF. The CDR3 DNA follows: TGTGCCAGCAGCCAAGAAGAACGGGAGCAGTTCTTC.